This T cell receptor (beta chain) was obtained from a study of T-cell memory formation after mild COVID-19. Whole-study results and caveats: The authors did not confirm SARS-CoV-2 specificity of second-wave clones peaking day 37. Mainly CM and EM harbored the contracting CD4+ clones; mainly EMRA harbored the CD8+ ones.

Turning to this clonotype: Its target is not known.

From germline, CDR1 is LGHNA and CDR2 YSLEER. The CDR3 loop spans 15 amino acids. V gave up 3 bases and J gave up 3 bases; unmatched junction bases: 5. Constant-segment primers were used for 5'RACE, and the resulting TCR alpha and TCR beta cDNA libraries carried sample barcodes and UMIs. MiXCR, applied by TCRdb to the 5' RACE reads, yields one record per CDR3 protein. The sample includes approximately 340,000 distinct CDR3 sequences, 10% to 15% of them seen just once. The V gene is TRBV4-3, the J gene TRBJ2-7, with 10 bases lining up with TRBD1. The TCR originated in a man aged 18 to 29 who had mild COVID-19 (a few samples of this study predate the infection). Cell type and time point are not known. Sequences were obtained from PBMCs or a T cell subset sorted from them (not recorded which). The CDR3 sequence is CASSHDRTGGYEQYF. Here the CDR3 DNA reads TGCGCCAGCAGCCACGATCGGACAGGGGGCTACGAGCAGTACTTC.